Listed below are T cell receptor beta chains from one sample, sequenced in a study of T-cell memory formation after mild COVID-19. TCRdb re-analysed the 5' RACE reads in MiXCR, keeping a single row per CDR3 protein. The table lists 150,000 to 200,000 distinct CDR3 sequences, approximately 14% of them singletons. The sequencing sample was made of PBMCs or a T cell subset sorted from them (not recorded which). The receptors derive from an adult woman who had mild COVID-19 (a few samples of this study predate the infection). Cell type and time point are not known. The CDR3 runs from the conserved cysteine through the conserved F or W.

CDR3 protein: CASSLALPGPSGEQFF
V gene: TRBV7-9
J gene: TRBJ2-1

CDR3 protein: CASSVSTSGGADTQYF
V gene: TRBV9
J gene: TRBJ2-3

CDR3 protein: CASTSLGTSYEQYF
V gene: TRBV12-3/TRBV12-4
J gene: TRBJ2-7

CDR3 protein: CASSQGKGGRKNTEAFF
V gene: TRBV4-1
J gene: TRBJ1-1

CDR3 protein: CASSWGPGQETQYF
V gene: TRBV5-1
J gene: TRBJ2-5

CDR3 protein: CASSTGAGANVLTF
V gene: TRBV12-3/TRBV12-4
J gene: TRBJ2-6

CDR3 protein: CASSRQAAGRGTEAFF
V gene: TRBV5-1
J gene: TRBJ1-1

CDR3 protein: CASSWTSGGAPSSYNEQFF
V gene: TRBV11-2
J gene: TRBJ2-1

CDR3 protein: CASSPGQLEYEQYF
V gene: TRBV28
J gene: TRBJ2-7

CDR3 protein: CASSQNRGYSPLHF
V gene: TRBV4-3
J gene: TRBJ1-6

CDR3 protein: CASSPSISSSYNEQFF
V gene: TRBV19
J gene: TRBJ2-1

CDR3 protein: CASSVGGRGVTEAFF
V gene: TRBV9
J gene: TRBJ1-1

CDR3 protein: CASTDSYEQYF
V gene: TRBV5-1
J gene: TRBJ2-7

CDR3 protein: CASSSNTLLTEAFF
V gene: TRBV7-9
J gene: TRBJ1-1

CDR3 protein: CASSSSDTQTGELFF
V gene: TRBV5-1
J gene: TRBJ2-2

CDR3 protein: CASSLGTDEQYF
V gene: TRBV7-2
J gene: TRBJ2-7

CDR3 protein: CSAIRGDEQYF
V gene: TRBV20-1
J gene: TRBJ2-7

CDR3 protein: CASSSTGPGSTDTQYF
V gene: TRBV5-1
J gene: TRBJ2-3